This is a list of T cell receptor beta chains from one sample in a study of blood T cell repertoires in COVID-19. Profiling relied on immunoSEQ multiplex PCR, and the TCRdb table lists in-frame clones only, not all of them. This table has 250,000 to 350,000 clones, approximately 91% appearing once. The sequenced sample consisted of peripheral blood. These receptors all stem from a man between 18 and 29 years old with active or convalescent COVID-19. CDR3s include the opening cysteine and the closing phenylalanine or tryptophan. Fields, in order: clone size, V gene, J gene, D gene, CDR3 DNA, CDR3 protein. A D gene is named only where the DNA matches it firmly. Rows may omit the clone size; those that give it use once, few, many or a size class.

>NA|TRBV7-6|TRBJ1-1|NA
TGTGCCAGCAGCCAGGCAGACAGAGCGAACACTGAAGCTTTCTTT
CASSQADRANTEAFF
>NA|TRBV5-1|TRBJ1-1|NA
TGCGCCAGCAGCGGATTAGGGGGAGCTTTCTTT
CASSGLGGAFF
>NA|TRBV29-1|TRBJ1-1|TRBD1
TGCAGCGTTCTAAGGACAGGGAACACTGAAGCTTTCTTT
CSVLRTGNTEAFF
>NA|TRBV2|TRBJ2-5|TRBD2
TGTGCCAGCAGTGACTCGACTAGCGGGGTTGAGACCCAGTACTTC
CASSDSTSGVETQYF
>NA|TRBV4-1|TRBJ2-7|TRBD2
TGCGCCAGCAGCCAAGAGACTAGCGGCCCCTACGAGCAGTACTTC
CASSQETSGPYEQYF
>few|TRBV6-1|TRBJ1-2|NA
TGTGCCAGCAGTGAAGCGGGGGGGAAGGGTTATGGCTACACCTTC
CASSEAGGKGYGYTF
>few|TRBV10-3|TRBJ2-2|NA
TGTGCCATCAGGAAGGACAGCCAGGGAACCGGGGAGCTGTTTTTT
CAIRKDSQGTGELFF
>once|TRBV2|TRBJ1-6|NA
TGTGCCAGTGCCGGGGATTCACCCCTCCACTTT
CASAGDSPLHF
>NA|TRBV6-5|TRBJ2-2|NA
TGTGCCACGGGCAGGGGGAACACCGGGGAGCTGTTTTTT
CATGRGNTGELFF
>NA|TRBV9|TRBJ2-7|TRBD2
TGTGCCAGCAGCGTAGGGACTAGCGGCTACGAGCAGTACTTC
CASSVGTSGYEQYF
>NA|TRBV5-6|TRBJ2-7|TRBD2
TGTGCCAGCAGCCCCCGCGCCCTAGCGGATAACTACGAGCAGTACTTC
CASSPRALADNYEQYF
>NA|TRBV5-4|TRBJ2-1|TRBD2
TGTGCCAGCAGCCCCGTCGGGGCTAGCGGGACCTACAATGAGCAGTTCTTC
CASSPVGASGTYNEQFF
>NA|TRBV7-9|TRBJ2-2|TRBD2
TGTGCCAGCAGCTCCCCGGGGGGTCCTGCCGGGGAGCTGTTTTTT
CASSSPGGPAGELFF